The 16 T cell receptor beta chains in this list originate from one sample, sequenced in a study of early T cells in non-severe SARS-CoV-2 infection. TCRdb recomputed calls from the 5' RACE reads with MiXCR, one row per CDR3 protein. This table holds tens of thousands of distinct CDR3 sequences, roughly a tenth found once. The input for sequencing was whole blood, taken at baseline. The source is an adult who was a healthcare worker with PCR-confirmed SARS-CoV-2 infection or an uninfected control (not recorded which).

The rearrangement links TRBV11-2 to TRBJ1-4; D is possibly TRBD1 (5 bases). The germline CDR1 and CDR2 sequences are SGHAT and FQNNGV. Trimming shortened V by 5 bases and J by 3 bases, and 13 bases separated the two germline ends. CDR3 length equals 15 residues. The CDR3 region is CASSPWDQANEKLFF. The CDR3 DNA reads TGTGCCAGCAGCCCCTGGGACCAGGCTAATGAAAAACTGTTTTTT.

The sample holds many counts of this clonotype. V and J are TRBV20-1 and TRBJ2-7; TRBD2 is a possible D gene (5 bases). The germline gives CDR1 DFQATT, CDR2 SNEGSKA (reference sequence). The V gene lost 1 base and the J gene lost 1 base, with 11 bases spanning the gap. The CDR3 contains 14 residues. CDR3 sequence (DNA): TGCAGTGCTAGAGTTCAGGAGGCTTCCTACGAGCAGTACTTC. Its protein product is CSARVQEASYEQYF.

This clonotype was seen more than once but under ten times. V gene TRBV7-6 combines with J gene TRBJ2-2; TRBD1 matches at 8 bases. The germline gives CDR1 SGHVS, CDR2 FNYEAQ. V shed 6 bases and J 1 base; nucleotides not matched to a gene: 4. The CDR3 has 15 residues. CDR3 sequence reads: CASRQGAGNTGELFF. CDR3 nucleotides: TGTGCCAGCAGGCAGGGGGCGGGGAACACCGGGGAGCTGTTTTTT. Full variable domain (rest looked up from reference TRBV7-6 and TRBJ2-2): GAGVSQSPRYKVTKRGQDVALRCDPISGHVSLYWYRQALGQGPEFLTYFNYEAQQDKSGLPNDRFSAERPEGSISTLTIQRTEQRDSAMYRCASRQGAGNTGELFFGEGSRLTVL.

This clonotype was seen only a few times. This chain links TRBV11-3 with TRBJ1-3, with a possible D match to TRBD1 (6 bases). Looked up from germline, CDR1 is SGHNT and CDR2 is YENEEA. Between the trimmed V and J ends, which lost 5 bases and 2 bases, there was a span of 13 bases. This CDR3 is 15 amino acids long. The CDR3 DNA is TGTGCCAGCAGCCTCGAACAGGGCACTGGAAACACCATATATTTT. Amino acid sequence: CASSLEQGTGNTIYF.

This clonotype was seen a handful of times. J is TRBJ2-7 and V is TRBV9; 7 positions agree with TRBD1. The CDR3 extends over 14 amino acids. The V segment lost 2 bases and the J segment 3 bases; nucleotides outside the gene matches: 5. Per the germline V gene, CDR1 is SGDLS and CDR2 is YYNGEE. CDR3 DNA: TGTGCCAGCAGCGTCTCCGGGACAGACTACGAGCAGTACTTC. Residues: CASSVSGTDYEQYF.

This clonotype was seen repeatedly, ten times or more. The chain has TRBV20-1 and TRBJ2-3, with D unresolved. The germline V gene encodes CDR1 DFQATT and CDR2 SNEGSKA (reference sequence). Trimming took off 2 bases at V and 0 bases at J, with 12 bases between the two ends. The CDR3 contains 15 residues. CDR3 residues: CSARSLRTSTDTQYF. The CDR3, as DNA: TGCAGTGCTAGAAGCCTGCGCACTAGCACAGATACGCAGTATTTT.

The genes are TRBV10-3 and TRBJ2-2, with 12 positions matching TRBD2. The CDR3 extends over 16 amino acids. Looked up from germline, CDR1 is ENHRY and CDR2 is SYGVKD. The J segment lost 5 bases and the V segment lost 6 bases, leaving 7 bases of the junction unmatched. The CDR3 DNA follows: TGTGCCATCAGCTCCAGCCTAGCGGGGGGGACCGGGGAGCTGTTTTTT. Encoded protein: CAISSSLAGGTGELFF.

This clonotype was detected only a few times. The chain has TRBV20-1 and TRBJ2-1; 7 bases match TRBD2. The V gene's germline CDR1 is DFQATT and CDR2 SNEGSKA (reference sequence). The CDR3 is 14 residues long. With V trimmed by 3 bases and J by 0 bases, 2 bases remained unmatched. The CDR3 DNA reads as TGCAGTGCTAGGAGCGGGGCCTCCTACAATGAGCAGTTCTTC. Protein sequence: CSARSGASYNEQFF.

This clonotype was detected a few times. The rearrangement joins TRBV20-1 to TRBJ2-7; 8 nucleotides match TRBD1. The CDR3 has 15 residues. V gave up 0 bases and J gave up 3 bases; unmatched junction bases: 7. CDR1 is DFQATT, CDR2 SNEGSKA, per germline (reference sequence). CDR3 in DNA: TGCAGTGCTAGAGATGGTCAGGGGGCCAACTACGAGCAGTACTTC. Encoded protein: CSARDGQGANYEQYF.

The gene calls are TRBV7-9 and TRBJ2-1; weak D call: TRBD1 (6 bases). V dropped 6 bases and J dropped 5 bases, with 20 bases sitting between them. This CDR3 comprises 16 residues. Germline assignment: CDR1 SEHNR and CDR2 FQNEAQ (reference sequence). The CDR3 reads CASSFSSTQGNNEQFF. CDR3 nucleotide sequence: TGTGCCAGCAGTTTTTCCTCGACACAGGGAAACAATGAGCAGTTCTTC.

This clonotype occurred once. The rearrangement joins TRBV6-6 to TRBJ1-1; D remains unclear. The CDR3 has 14 amino acids. Germline-derived CDR1 and CDR2 are MNHNY and SVGAGI (reference sequence). With 2 bases removed from V and 1 base from J, the gap between germline ends came to 8 bases. CDR3: CASSYGKANTEAFF. For the CDR3, the DNA is TGTGCCAGCAGTTACGGGAAAGCGAACACTGAAGCTTTCTTT.

V usage is TRBV10-3 and J usage is TRBJ2-7; D is ambiguous. The germline gives CDR1 ENHRY, CDR2 SYGVKD. Trimming removed 3 bases from V and 0 bases from J, with 9 bases in between. The CDR3 consists of 14 residues. CDR3 residues: CAISEGQDSYEQYF. Here the CDR3 DNA reads TGTGCCATCAGTGAAGGCCAGGACTCCTACGAGCAGTACTTC.

This clonotype was counted a few times. J is TRBJ2-2 and V is TRBV10-3, with D unclear. Trimming took 4 bases from V and 2 from J, leaving 8 bases between them. The germline V gene encodes CDR1 ENHRY and CDR2 SYGVKD. This CDR3 contains 14 residues. CDR3 in DNA: TGTGCCATCAGTGTGCGGATAAACACCGGGGAGCTGTTTTTT. Protein product: CAISVRINTGELFF.

This clonotype was seen ten or more times. The genes are TRBV20-1 and TRBJ2-1; D unclear. The V gene's germline CDR1 is DFQATT and CDR2 SNEGSKA (reference sequence). Trimming shortened V by 6 bases and J by 0 bases, and 15 bases separated the two germline ends. The CDR3 covers 15 residues. CDR3 amino acids: CSATPLISSYNEQFF. The DNA for the CDR3 is TGCAGTGCCACCCCCCTCATAAGCTCCTACAATGAGCAGTTCTTC.

The V and J genes are TRBV10-3 and TRBJ2-2; 13 nucleotides line up with TRBD2. Germline-derived CDR1 and CDR2 are ENHRY and SYGVKD. This CDR3 has 17 amino acids. V lost 5 bases and J lost 2; bases outside the gene matches: 5. The CDR3 coding sequence is TGTGCCATCAGTCGAACTAGCGGGGGGGATAACACCGGGGAGCTGTTTTTT. Its translation is CAISRTSGGDNTGELFF.

Many counts were recorded for this clonotype. The gene calls are TRBV24-1 and TRBJ2-1, with D possibly TRBD2 on 7 matching bases. The CDR3 totals 15 residues. Trimming stripped 0 bases from V and 8 bases from J, with 13 bases between. Germline V gene data show CDR1 as KGHDR and CDR2 as SFDVKD. CDR3 in DNA: TGTGCCACCAGTGATTTGTCGGGGGGCCGTTATGAGCAGTTCTTC. Translating it yields CATSDLSGGRYEQFF.